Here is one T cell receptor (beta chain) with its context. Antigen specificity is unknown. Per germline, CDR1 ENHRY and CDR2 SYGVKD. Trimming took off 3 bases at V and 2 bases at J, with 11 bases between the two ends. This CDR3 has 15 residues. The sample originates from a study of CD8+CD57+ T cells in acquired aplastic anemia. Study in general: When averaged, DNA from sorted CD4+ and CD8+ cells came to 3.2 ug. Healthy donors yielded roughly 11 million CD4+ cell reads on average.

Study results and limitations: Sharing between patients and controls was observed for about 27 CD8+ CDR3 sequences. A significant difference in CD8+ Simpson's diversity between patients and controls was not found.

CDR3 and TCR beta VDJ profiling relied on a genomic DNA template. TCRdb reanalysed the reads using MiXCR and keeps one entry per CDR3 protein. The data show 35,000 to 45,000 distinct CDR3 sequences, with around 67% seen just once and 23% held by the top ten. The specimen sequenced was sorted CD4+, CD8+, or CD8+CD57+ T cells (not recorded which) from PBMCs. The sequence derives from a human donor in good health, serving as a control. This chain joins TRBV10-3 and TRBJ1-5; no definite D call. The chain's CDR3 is CAISDSLAGNQPQHF. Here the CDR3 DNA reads TGTGCCATCAGTGACAGCTTGGCGGGCAATCAGCCCCAGCATTTT.